These 19 T cell receptor beta chains came from one sample sequenced in a study of cytomegalovirus exposure and HLA in healthy donors. With 60 Vbeta and 13 Jbeta primers, the PCR was carried out. Repertoires were generated with immunoSEQ multiplex PCR, while TCRdb's copy carries only in-frame clones and drops some. The sample comprises about 120,000 clones, around 77% of which are singletons, and 10% to 11% rests with the top ten. Sequenced sample: PBMCs. These TCRs come from a man in his forties in good health and CMV-seropositive.

The chain carries TRBV6-5 and TRBJ1-1, with 7 bases that match TRBD1. Trimming cost V 5 bases and J 0 bases; bases outside gene matches: 6. The CDR3 is 15 amino acids. Germline V lookup: CDR1 MNHEY, CDR2 SVGAGI. The CDR3 bases are TGTGCCAGCAGTCCGGACAGGTCTGTGAACACTGAAGCTTTCTTT. Translated, it gives CASSPDRSVNTEAFF.

V and J are TRBV30 and TRBJ2-7, with 8 bases aligning to TRBD1. The V and J ends lost 3 bases and 6 bases, in that order; junction bases with no gene match: 10. Germline loops: CDR1 GTSNPN, CDR2 SVGIG (reference sequence). The CDR3 contains 14 residues. CDR3 region: CAWRQTGAGGEQYF. CDR3 DNA: TGTGCCTGGAGACAGACAGGGGCCGGGGGCGAGCAGTACTTC.

This clone was seen just once. This chain links TRBV4-3 with TRBJ1-1, with a weak D call TRBD1 (5 bases). The V gene lost 0 bases and the J gene lost 1 base, with 12 bases spanning the gap. From germline, CDR1 is LGHNA and CDR2 YSLEER. The CDR3 covers 16 residues. CDR3 nucleotide sequence: TGCGCCAGCAGCCAAGACTACGACAGCCAGAACACTGAAGCTTTCTTT. This sequence encodes CASSQDYDSQNTEAFF.

The genes are TRBV15 and TRBJ2-5, with D perhaps TRBD2 (6 bases). V lost 2 bases and J lost 5, with 18 bases in between. This CDR3 comprises 16 residues. Germline-derived CDR1 and CDR2 are LNHNV and YYDKDF (reference sequence). CDR3 region: CATSRTRDSLRETQYF. In nucleotides, the CDR3 is TGTGCCACCAGCAGAACACGGGACTCCCTAAGGGAGACCCAGTACTTC.

As concerns this clone: An end of the junction differs from the germline gene, which may be a read error. The chain joins TRBV7-8 to TRBJ2-6, with D maybe TRBD2 (6 bases). This CDR3 has 19 amino acids. Looked up from germline, CDR1 is SGHVS and CDR2 is FQNEAQ. CDR3: CASSPGTRNRQRGANGLTF. CDR3 sequence (DNA): TGTGCCAGCAGCCCCGGGACCCGCAATCGCCAACGCGGGGCCAACGGCCTGACTTTC.

The chain recombines TRBV5-1 with TRBJ1-3, with D possibly being TRBD1 (5 bases). Germline V lookup: CDR1 SGHRS, CDR2 YFSETQ. CDR3 length equals 15 residues. The germline V and J ends were trimmed by 5 bases and 0 bases, with 12 bases remaining between them. The CDR3, as DNA: TGCGCCAGCAGGGAGGGACGGAACTCTGGAAACACCATATATTTT. It encodes CASREGRNSGNTIYF.

This clone was observed once. The chain is built from TRBV19 and TRBJ2-2; TRBD1 might be the D (6 bases). Looked up from germline, CDR1 is LNHDA and CDR2 is SQIVND (reference sequence). The CDR3 sequence is 15 residues long. V was cut by 3 bases and J by 4 bases, with 12 bases left in between. The chain's CDR3 is CASSISGAGTGELFF. For the CDR3, the DNA is TGTGCCAGTAGTATTTCAGGGGCAGGCACCGGGGAGCTGTTTTTT.

The rearrangement joins TRBV11-2 to TRBJ2-1, with 8 bases fitting TRBD2. Trimming cost V 1 base and J 8 bases; bases outside gene matches: 7. CDR3 length equals 15 residues. Germline CDR1 and CDR2: SGHAT and FQNNGV. As DNA, the CDR3 is TGTGCCAGCAGCTTAGTTGTCGGGGGGGCCTATGAGCAGTTCTTC. Its protein product is CASSLVVGGAYEQFF.

This clone was counted only a few times. This chain connects TRBV30 to TRBJ1-5; D remains unclear. CDR1 is GTSNPN and CDR2 is SVGIG in the germline V gene (reference sequence). The CDR3 covers 13 residues. V was pared by 5 bases and J by 2 bases, with 10 bases between. DNA for the CDR3: TGTGCCTGGGCGGGCAAGGGCAATCAGCCCCAGCATTTT. The encoded protein is CAWAGKGNQPQHF.

The chain carries TRBV9 and TRBJ2-3; 10 positions match TRBD1. This CDR3 comprises 16 residues. From germline, CDR1 is SGDLS and CDR2 YYNGEE. The J segment lost 3 bases and the V segment lost 3 bases, leaving 7 bases of the junction unmatched. CDR3 residues: CASSADRDRGTDTQYF. The CDR3 DNA sequence: TGTGCCAGCAGCGCGGACCGGGACAGGGGAACAGATACGCAGTATTTT.

The rearrangement links TRBV18 to TRBJ1-2; maybe TRBD1 (5 bases). This CDR3 contains 15 residues. V shed 3 bases and J shed 0 bases, with 11 bases lying between them. Looked up from germline, CDR1 is KGHSH and CDR2 is LQKENI. The CDR3 coding sequence is TGTGCCAGCTCACCGGACACTTCGCCTAACTATGGCTACACCTTC. Protein sequence: CASSPDTSPNYGYTF. Combining the CDR3 with reference TRBV18 and TRBJ1-2 gives the whole variable domain NAGVMQNPRHLVRRRGQEARLRCSPMKGHSHVYWYRQLPEEGLKFMVYLQKENIIDESGMPKERFSAEFPKEGPSILRIQQVVRGDSAAYFCASSPDTSPNYGYTFGSGTRLTVV.

V is TRBV19 and J is TRBJ1-2; D unresolved. The CDR3 loop spans 15 amino acids. The germline V gene has CDR1 LNHDA and CDR2 SQIVND (reference sequence). Trimming removed 4 bases from V and 8 bases from J, with 20 bases in between. CDR3 nucleotides: TGTGCCAGTAGTACCAAAGTCCGAGACGGGTGGGGCTACACCTTC. It encodes CASSTKVRDGWGYTF.

The chain joins TRBV7-9 to TRBJ2-1; 13 bases match TRBD2. CDR1 is SEHNR, CDR2 FQNEAQ, per germline (reference sequence). V was clipped by 8 bases and J by 7 bases; unmatched bases: 11. The CDR3 loop spans 16 amino acids. The CDR3 region is CASRPPGLAGLNEQFF. As DNA, the CDR3 is TGTGCCAGCCGCCCACCGGGACTAGCGGGGTTAAATGAGCAGTTCTTC.

The gene calls are TRBV7-6 and TRBJ2-7, with a possible D match to TRBD1 (6 bases). The germline V gene encodes CDR1 SGHVS and CDR2 FNYEAQ. This CDR3 comprises 17 residues. V was trimmed by 5 bases and J by 0 bases, leaving 20 bases between them. This CDR3 reads CASSAPRQDPTSYEQYF. The CDR3 DNA reads as TGTGCCAGCAGCGCGCCCAGACAGGACCCCACCTCCTACGAGCAGTACTTC.

Remarks on this clone: At one of its ends the junction is not consistent with the germline gene, which may arise from a read error. The chain joins TRBV13 to TRBJ1-2; D gene uncertain. This CDR3 has 12 residues. Germline lookup yields CDR1 PRHDT and CDR2 FYEKMQ (reference sequence). CDR3 bases: TGTGCCAGCAGCAGGACTAACCATGGCTACACCTTC. This sequence encodes CASSRTNHGYTF. The full variable domain, with the rest looked up from reference TRBV13 and TRBJ1-2, is AAGVIQSPRHLIKEKRETATLKCYPIPRHDTVYWYQQGPGQDPQFLISFYEKMQSDKGSIPDRFSAQQFSDYHSELNMSSLELGDSALYFCASSRTNHGYTFGSGTRLTVV.

The chain employs TRBV5-1 and TRBJ2-3, with TRBD2 matching 8 bases. V dropped 2 bases and J dropped 2; count of bases not matched to a gene: 4. The CDR3 sequence is 15 residues long. Germline V gene sequence: CDR1 SGHRS, CDR2 YFSETQ. The CDR3 spells CASSLLGGATDTQYF. The CDR3 DNA reads as TGCGCCAGCAGCTTACTCGGGGGGGCCACAGATACGCAGTATTTT.

This clone was picked up one time. The chain has TRBV9 and TRBJ2-2; 7 positions agree with TRBD2. J lost 6 bases, V lost 0 bases, and 5 bases had no gene match. Per the germline V gene, CDR1 is SGDLS and CDR2 is YYNGEE. The CDR3 sequence is 15 residues long. The CDR3 DNA is TGTGCCAGCAGCGTAGGCGGGGGTCGAGCCGGGGAGCTGTTTTTT. Its translation: CASSVGGGRAGELFF. Variable domain in full (rest from reference TRBV9 and TRBJ2-2): DSGVTQTPKHLITATGQRVTLRCSPRSGDLSVYWYQQSLDQGLQFLIQYYNGEERAKGNILERFSAQQFPDLHSELNLSSLELGDSALYFCASSVGGGRAGELFFGEGSRLTVL.

CDR3 protein: CARRPTSGDTDTQYF. The CDR3 DNA is TGTGCCAGAAGGCCGACTAGCGGGGACACAGATACGCAGTATTTT. V and J are TRBV5-3 and TRBJ2-3; TRBD2 matches at 11 bases. TRBV5-3 is identified as an open reading frame with a role that is uncertain. The length of the CDR3 is 15 residues. V was pared by 5 bases and J by 2 bases, with 4 bases of the junction left unmatched.

The rearrangement uses TRBV5-1 and TRBJ2-7, with a tentative D call TRBD2 (5 bases). V was cut by 4 bases and J by 0 bases, with 14 bases left in between. Germline assignment: CDR1 SGHRS and CDR2 YFSETQ. The CDR3 runs to 15 residues. CDR3 protein: CASSHQSGDSYEQYF. As DNA, the CDR3 is TGCGCCAGCAGCCATCAGTCCGGGGACTCCTACGAGCAGTACTTC.